Reported below is one T cell receptor beta chain. These data come from a study of T cell changes during pregnancy in multiple sclerosis. The V gene lost 3 bases and the J gene lost 0 bases, with 9 bases spanning the gap. The CDR3 extends over 14 amino acids. The germline CDR1 and CDR2 sequences are SGHKS and YYEKEE (reference sequence). Profiled with immunoSEQ multiplex PCR; TCRdb holds only in-frame clones, not every one. The sample shows roughly 69,000 clones, under 95% of them seen only once. The rearrangement links TRBV5-5 to TRBJ1-2, with D possibly matching TRBD1 (5 bases). This sample comprised peripheral blood, obtained after pregnancy. This clonotype was obtained from a female donor with multiple sclerosis, enrolled in a pregnancy study. CDR3 bases: TGTGCCAGCAGCTCCGGGGGAGCTAACTATGGCTACACCTTC. Its translation: CASSSGGANYGYTF.